Below are 2 T cell receptor beta chains sequenced from a single sample in a study of T cell repertoires in cytomegalovirus infection (dated by TCRdb to the late 2010s). Sequenced using an Illumina HiSeq 1500. In-frame beta chains were kept once TCRdb had trimmed the public reads at Q25 with fastp and called clones with MiXCR. Rows are unified per CDR3 protein, each entry keeping the most common DNA and genes. In all, the sample holds roughly 760,000 distinct CDR3 sequences, and 35% to 45% of those were seen once. Around 2.8% of the sample goes to the ten largest clones. The specimen sequenced was PBMCs. All receptors come from a human donor in good health (CMV status not recorded). Some clones in this sample may be carry-over from other donors' samples.

This clonotype was observed many times. The chain recombines TRBV7-8 with TRBJ1-1; 7 bases agree with TRBD1. Losses at the gene ends were 1 base for V and 4 bases for J; bases not matched to a gene: 3. Germline V gene sequence: CDR1 SGHVS, CDR2 FQNEAQ. This CDR3 is built from 14 residues. The CDR3 is CASSLGAGGTEAFF. The CDR3 DNA is TGTGCCAGCAGCTTAGGGGCAGGGGGCACTGAAGCTTTCTTT.

This clonotype was counted only a few times. The rearrangement uses TRBV20-1 and TRBJ2-1; TRBD2 aligns across 11 bases. The germline V gene encodes CDR1 DFQATT and CDR2 SNEGSKA (reference sequence). This CDR3 region has 14 residues. Losses at the gene ends were 3 bases for V and 5 bases for J; bases not matched to a gene: 3. The CDR3 here is CSASSGRGNNEQFF. In DNA, the CDR3 is TGCAGTGCTAGTAGCGGGAGGGGTAACAATGAGCAGTTCTTC.